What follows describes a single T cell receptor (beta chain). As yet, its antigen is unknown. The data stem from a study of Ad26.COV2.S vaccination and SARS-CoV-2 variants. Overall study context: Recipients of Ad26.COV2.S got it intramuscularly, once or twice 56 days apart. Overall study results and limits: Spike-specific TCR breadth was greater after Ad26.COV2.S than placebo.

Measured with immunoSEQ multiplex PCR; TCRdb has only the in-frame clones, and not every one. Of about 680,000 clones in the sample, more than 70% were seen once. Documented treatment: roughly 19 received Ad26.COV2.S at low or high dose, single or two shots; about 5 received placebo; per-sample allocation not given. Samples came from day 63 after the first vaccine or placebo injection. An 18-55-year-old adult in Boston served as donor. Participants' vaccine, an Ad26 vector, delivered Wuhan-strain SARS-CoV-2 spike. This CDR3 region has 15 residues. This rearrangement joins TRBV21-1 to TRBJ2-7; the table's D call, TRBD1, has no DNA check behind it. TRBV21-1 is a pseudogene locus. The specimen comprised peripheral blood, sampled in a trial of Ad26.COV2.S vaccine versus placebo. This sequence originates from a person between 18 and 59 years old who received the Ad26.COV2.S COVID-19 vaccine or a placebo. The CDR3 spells CASSNGDRVCDEQYF. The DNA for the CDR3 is TGTGCCAGCAGCAACGGGGACAGGGTATGCGACGAGCAGTACTTC.